This T cell receptor beta chain was profiled in a study of T cells in Graves' hyperthyroidism and ophthalmopathy. Study-level results: Through a model of 13 V-J features, ophthalmopathy was separated from stable hyperthyroidism. Most clonotypes expanded in the thyroid (above 0.001) were also present in blood.

The CDR3 contains 15 residues. V lost 3 bases and J 4 bases, leaving 15 bases between the germline ends. Germline V CDR1 and CDR2: ENHRY, SYGVKD. Diagnoses used clinical symptoms, serum thyroxine and TRAb, thyroid ultrasound and orbital computed tomography. Amplified TCR beta CDR3 regions derived from RNA transcripts. Initially, a first-round RT-PCR of the TCR CDR3 employed the HTBI primer set. In TCRdb, the multiplex PCR reads were re-called with MiXCR into one record per CDR3 protein. The table lists about 570,000 distinct CDR3 sequences, about half of them singletons, with 15% to 20% in the top ten. This clonotype has a handful of counts. Its antigen is undetermined.

The chain combines TRBV10-3 with TRBJ1-1; D perhaps matches TRBD1 (5 bases). This receptor was obtained from an adult woman with Graves' disease, either hyperthyroidism or ophthalmopathy (not recorded which). Input material: peripheral blood or thyroid tissue (not recorded which). The CDR3 spells CAISDGGTGGTEAFF. In DNA, the CDR3 is TGTGCCATCAGTGACGGGGGAACGGGCGGCACTGAAGCTTTCTTT.